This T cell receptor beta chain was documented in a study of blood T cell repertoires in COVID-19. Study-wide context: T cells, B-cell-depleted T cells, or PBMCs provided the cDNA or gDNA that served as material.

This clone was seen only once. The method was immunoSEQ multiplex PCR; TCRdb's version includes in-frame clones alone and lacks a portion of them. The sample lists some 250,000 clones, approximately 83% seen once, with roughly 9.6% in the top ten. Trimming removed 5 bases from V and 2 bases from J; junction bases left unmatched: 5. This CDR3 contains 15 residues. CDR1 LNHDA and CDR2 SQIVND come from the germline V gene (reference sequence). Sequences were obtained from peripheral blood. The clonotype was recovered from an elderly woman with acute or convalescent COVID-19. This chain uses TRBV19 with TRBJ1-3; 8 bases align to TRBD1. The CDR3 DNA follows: TGTGCCAGTAGTCCTAGGACAGGGACTGGAAACACCATATATTTT. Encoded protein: CASSPRTGTGNTIYF.